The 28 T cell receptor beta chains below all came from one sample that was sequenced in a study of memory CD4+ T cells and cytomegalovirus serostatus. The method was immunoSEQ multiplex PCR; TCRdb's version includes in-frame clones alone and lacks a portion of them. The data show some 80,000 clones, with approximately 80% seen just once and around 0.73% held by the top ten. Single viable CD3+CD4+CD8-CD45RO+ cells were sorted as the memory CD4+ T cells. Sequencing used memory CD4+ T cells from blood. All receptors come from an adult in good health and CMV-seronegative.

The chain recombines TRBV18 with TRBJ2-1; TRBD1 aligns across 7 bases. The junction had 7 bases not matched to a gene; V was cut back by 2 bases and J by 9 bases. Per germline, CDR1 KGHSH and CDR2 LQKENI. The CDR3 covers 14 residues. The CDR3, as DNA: TGTGCCAGCTCACCATCCCAGGGGGTAGGTGAGCAGTTCTTC. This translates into CASSPSQGVGEQFF.

The CDR3 sequence is CAWNSGGAAETQYF. In DNA form, the CDR3 reads TGTGCCTGGAATAGCGGGGGGGCCGCAGAGACCCAGTACTTC. This chain links TRBV30 with TRBJ2-5; 11 bases agree with TRBD2. CDR3 length equals 14 residues. Trimming removed 4 bases from V and 4 bases from J; junction bases left unmatched: 5. Germline CDR1 reads GTSNPN; CDR2 reads SVGIG (reference sequence).

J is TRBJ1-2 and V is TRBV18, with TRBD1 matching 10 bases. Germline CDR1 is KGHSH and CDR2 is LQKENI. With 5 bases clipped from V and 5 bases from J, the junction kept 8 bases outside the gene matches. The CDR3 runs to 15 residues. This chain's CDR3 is CASSTGTGAVYGYTF. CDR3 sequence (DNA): TGTGCCAGCTCAACGGGGACAGGGGCGGTTTATGGCTACACCTTC.

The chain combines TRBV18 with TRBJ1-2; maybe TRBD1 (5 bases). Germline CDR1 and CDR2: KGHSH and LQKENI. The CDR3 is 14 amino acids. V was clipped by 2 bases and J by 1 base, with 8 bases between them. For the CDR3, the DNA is TGTGCCAGCTCACCAGGGGCGGATAACTATGGCTACACCTTC. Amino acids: CASSPGADNYGYTF.

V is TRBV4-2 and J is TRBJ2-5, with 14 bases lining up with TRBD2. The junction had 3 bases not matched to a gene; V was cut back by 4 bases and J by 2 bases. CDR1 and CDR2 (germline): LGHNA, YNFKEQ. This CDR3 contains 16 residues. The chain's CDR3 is CASSRGLAGGQETQYF. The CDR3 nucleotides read TGTGCCAGCAGCCGAGGACTAGCGGGGGGACAAGAGACCCAGTACTTC.

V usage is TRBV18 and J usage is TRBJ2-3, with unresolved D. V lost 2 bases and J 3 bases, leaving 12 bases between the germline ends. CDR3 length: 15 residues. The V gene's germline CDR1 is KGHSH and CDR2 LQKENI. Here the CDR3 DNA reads TGTGCCAGCTCACCAGAAATATTTGGAACAGATACGCAGTATTTT. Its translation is CASSPEIFGTDTQYF.

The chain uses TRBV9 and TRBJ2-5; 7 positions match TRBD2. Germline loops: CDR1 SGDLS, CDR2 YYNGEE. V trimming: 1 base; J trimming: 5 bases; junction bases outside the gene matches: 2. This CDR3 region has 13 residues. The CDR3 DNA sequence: TGTGCCAGCAGCGTAAACGGGGGGGAGACCCAGTACTTC. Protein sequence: CASSVNGGETQYF.

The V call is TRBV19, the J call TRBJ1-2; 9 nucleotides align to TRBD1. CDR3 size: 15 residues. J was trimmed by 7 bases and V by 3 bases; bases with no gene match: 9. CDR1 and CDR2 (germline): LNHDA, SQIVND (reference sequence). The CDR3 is CASSIDVQGASGYTF. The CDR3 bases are TGTGCCAGTAGTATCGATGTACAGGGGGCGTCTGGCTACACCTTC.

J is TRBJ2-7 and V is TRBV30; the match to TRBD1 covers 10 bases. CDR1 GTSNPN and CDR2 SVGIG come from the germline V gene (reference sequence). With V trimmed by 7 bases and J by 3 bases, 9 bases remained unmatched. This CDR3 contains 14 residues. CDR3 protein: CASSPGQGYYEQYF. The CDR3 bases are TGTGCCTCCTCTCCGGGACAGGGGTACTACGAGCAGTACTTC.

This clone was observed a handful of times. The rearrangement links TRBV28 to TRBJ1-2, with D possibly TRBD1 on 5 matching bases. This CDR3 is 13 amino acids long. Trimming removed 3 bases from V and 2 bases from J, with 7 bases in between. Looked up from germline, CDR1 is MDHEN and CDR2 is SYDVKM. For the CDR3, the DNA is TGTGCCAGCAGTTTGGCAGGGAACTATGGCTACACCTTC. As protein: CASSLAGNYGYTF.

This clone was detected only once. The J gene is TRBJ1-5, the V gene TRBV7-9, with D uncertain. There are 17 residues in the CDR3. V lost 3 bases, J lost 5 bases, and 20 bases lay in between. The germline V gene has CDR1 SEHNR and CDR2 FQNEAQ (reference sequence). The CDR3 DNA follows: TGTGCCAGCAGCTTGGGAGACACTTACCTCTCATATCAGCCCCAGCATTTT. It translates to CASSLGDTYLSYQPQHF.

The DNA of the CDR3 is TGTGCCAGTAGTACCGGGACAGGGGAAGGTAATGAAAAACTGTTTTTT. It encodes CASSTGTGEGNEKLFF. V gene TRBV19 combines with J gene TRBJ1-4, with TRBD1 matching over 10 bases. The CDR3 is made up of 16 amino acids. V lost 4 bases and J lost 4; bases outside the gene matches: 6. Germline CDR1 and CDR2: LNHDA and SQIVND (reference sequence).

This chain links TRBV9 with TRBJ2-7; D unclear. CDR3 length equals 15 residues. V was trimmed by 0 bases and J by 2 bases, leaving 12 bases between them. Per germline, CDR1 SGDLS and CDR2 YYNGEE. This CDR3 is CASSVGILTPYEQYF. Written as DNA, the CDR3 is TGTGCCAGCAGCGTAGGCATTCTTACACCCTACGAGCAGTACTTC. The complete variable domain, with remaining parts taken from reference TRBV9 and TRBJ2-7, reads DSGVTQTPKHLITATGQRVTLRCSPRSGDLSVYWYQQSLDQGLQFLIQYYNGEERAKGNILERFSAQQFPDLHSELNLSSLELGDSALYFCASSVGILTPYEQYFGPGTRLTVT.

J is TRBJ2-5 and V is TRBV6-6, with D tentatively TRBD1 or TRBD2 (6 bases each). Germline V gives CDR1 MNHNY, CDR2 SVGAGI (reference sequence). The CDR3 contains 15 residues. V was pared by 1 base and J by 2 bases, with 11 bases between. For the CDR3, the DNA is TGTGCCAGCAGTTACTACCCGGGGGCTCAAGAGACCCAGTACTTC. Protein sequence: CASSYYPGAQETQYF.

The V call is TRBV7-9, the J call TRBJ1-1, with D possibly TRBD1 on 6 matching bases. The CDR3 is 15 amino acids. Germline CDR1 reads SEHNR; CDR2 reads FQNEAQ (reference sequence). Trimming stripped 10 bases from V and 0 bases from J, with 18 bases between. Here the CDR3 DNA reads TGTGCCACTCGATATCAGGGGACCATGAACACTGAAGCTTTCTTT. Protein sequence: CATRYQGTMNTEAFF.

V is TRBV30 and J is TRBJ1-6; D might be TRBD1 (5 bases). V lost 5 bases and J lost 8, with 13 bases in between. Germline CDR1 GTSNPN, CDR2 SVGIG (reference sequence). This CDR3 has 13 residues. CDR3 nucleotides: TGTGCCTGGGGGGAAGGAGGGGATTCACCCCTCCACTTT. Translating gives CAWGEGGDSPLHF.

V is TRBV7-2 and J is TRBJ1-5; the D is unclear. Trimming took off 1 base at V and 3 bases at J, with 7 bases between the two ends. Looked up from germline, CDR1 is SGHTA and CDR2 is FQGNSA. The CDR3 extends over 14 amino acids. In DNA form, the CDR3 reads TGTGCCAGCAGCTTAGGCGGCAACAATCAGCCCCAGCATTTT. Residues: CASSLGGNNQPQHF.

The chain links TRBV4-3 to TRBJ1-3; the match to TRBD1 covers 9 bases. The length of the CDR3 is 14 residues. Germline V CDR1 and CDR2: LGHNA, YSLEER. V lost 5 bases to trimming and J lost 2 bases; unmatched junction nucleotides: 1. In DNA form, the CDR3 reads TGCGCCAGCAGCAGGGACAGGGCTGGAAACACCATATATTTT. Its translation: CASSRDRAGNTIYF.

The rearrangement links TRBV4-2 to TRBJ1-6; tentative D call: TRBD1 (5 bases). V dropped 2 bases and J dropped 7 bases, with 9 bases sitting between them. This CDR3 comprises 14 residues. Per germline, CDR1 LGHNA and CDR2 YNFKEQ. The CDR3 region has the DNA TGTGCCAGCAGCCAAATTCGGGGGAATTCACCCCTCCACTTT. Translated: CASSQIRGNSPLHF.

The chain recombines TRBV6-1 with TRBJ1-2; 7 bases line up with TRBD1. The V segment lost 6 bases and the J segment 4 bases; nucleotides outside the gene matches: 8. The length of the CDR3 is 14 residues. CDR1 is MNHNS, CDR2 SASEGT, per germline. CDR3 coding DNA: TGTGCCAGCAGAACTATACAGGGGAGCTATGGCTACACCTTC. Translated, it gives CASRTIQGSYGYTF.

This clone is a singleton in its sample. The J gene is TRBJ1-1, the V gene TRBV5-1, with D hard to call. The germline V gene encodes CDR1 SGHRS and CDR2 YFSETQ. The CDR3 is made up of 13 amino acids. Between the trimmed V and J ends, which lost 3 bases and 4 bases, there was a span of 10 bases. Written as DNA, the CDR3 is TGCGCCAGCAGCTCACAAGGCTCCACTGAAGCTTTCTTT. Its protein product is CASSSQGSTEAFF.

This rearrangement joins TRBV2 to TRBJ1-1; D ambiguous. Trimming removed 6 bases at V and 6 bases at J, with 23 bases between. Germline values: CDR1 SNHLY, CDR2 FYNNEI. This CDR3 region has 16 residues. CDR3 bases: TGTGCCAGCAGAACAAGCACAGTTCGGGTTCATCCTGAAGCTTTCTTT. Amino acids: CASRTSTVRVHPEAFF.

The CDR3 sequence is CASSLAWGRQETQYF. DNA for the CDR3: TGTGCCAGCAGCTTGGCCTGGGGGAGACAAGAGACCCAGTACTTC. The chain combines TRBV5-4 with TRBJ2-5, with D perhaps TRBD1 or TRBD2 (5 bases each). V gave up 0 bases and J gave up 2 bases, with 11 bases separating them. This CDR3 contains 15 residues. The germline CDR1 and CDR2 sequences are SGHNT and YYREEE (reference sequence).

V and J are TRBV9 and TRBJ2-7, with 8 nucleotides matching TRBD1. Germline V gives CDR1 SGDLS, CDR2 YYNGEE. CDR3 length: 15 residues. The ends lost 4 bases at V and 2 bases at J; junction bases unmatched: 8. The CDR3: CASSIRGTGAYEQYF. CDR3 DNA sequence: TGTGCCAGCAGCATAAGGGGGACAGGAGCCTACGAGCAGTACTTC.

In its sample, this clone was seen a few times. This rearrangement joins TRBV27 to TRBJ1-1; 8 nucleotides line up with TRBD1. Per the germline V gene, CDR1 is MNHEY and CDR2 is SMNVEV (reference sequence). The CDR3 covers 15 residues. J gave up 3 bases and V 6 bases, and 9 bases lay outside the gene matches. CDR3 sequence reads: CASSRDQGADTEAFF. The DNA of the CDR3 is TGTGCCAGCAGCCGAGATCAGGGGGCGGACACTGAAGCTTTCTTT.

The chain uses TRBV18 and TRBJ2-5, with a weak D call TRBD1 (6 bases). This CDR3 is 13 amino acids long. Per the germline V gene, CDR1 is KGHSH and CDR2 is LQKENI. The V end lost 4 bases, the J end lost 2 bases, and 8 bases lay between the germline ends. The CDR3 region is CASSRGQQETQYF. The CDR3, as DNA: TGTGCCAGCTCACGAGGACAGCAAGAGACCCAGTACTTC.

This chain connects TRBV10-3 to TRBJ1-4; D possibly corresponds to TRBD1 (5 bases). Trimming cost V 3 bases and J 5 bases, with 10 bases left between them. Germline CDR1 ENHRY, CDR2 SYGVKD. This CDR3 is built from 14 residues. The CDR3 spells CAISDAGTNEKLFF. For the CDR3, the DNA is TGTGCCATCAGTGATGCGGGGACGAATGAAAAACTGTTTTTT.

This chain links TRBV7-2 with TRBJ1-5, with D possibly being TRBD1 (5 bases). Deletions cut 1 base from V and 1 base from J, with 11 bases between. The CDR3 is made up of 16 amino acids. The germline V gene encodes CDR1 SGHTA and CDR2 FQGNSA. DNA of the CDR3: TGTGCCAGCAGCTTAGTTATTGGGGCGAGCAATCAGCCCCAGCATTTT. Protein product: CASSLVIGASNQPQHF.